Here is one T cell receptor (beta chain) with its context. Its matching antigen is unknown. These data are taken from a study of tumor and adjacent non-tumor tissue in lung cancer. Whole-study context: Each sample yielded roughly 4 million productive TCRbeta reads on average.

Study-wide findings and caveats: Top 100 clones took a larger repertoire share in normal lung. Tumor tissue had significantly higher TCR diversity than normal lung.

V was shortened by 3 bases and J by 0 bases, with 20 bases between the two germline ends. This CDR3 contains 18 residues. The germline gives CDR1 SGHNT, CDR2 YYREEE (reference sequence). No cell sorting was done before RNA was extracted from the tissue. Between August and November 2014, newly diagnosed, chemotherapy-naive lung cancer patients underwent thoracic surgery in China. TCRbeta libraries were built with three rounds of nested PCR, modified from ARM-PCR. In TCRdb, the multiplex PCR reads were re-called with MiXCR into one record per CDR3 protein. This table holds tens of thousands of distinct CDR3 sequences, 60% to 85% found once.

The chain combines TRBV5-4 with TRBJ2-3; D call uncertain. The sample comprised lung tumor tissue. The sequence was collected from a woman in her forties or fifties with non-small cell lung cancer. CDR3: CASSYLRAILLSTDTQYF. As DNA, the CDR3 is TGTGCCAGCAGCTACCTACGAGCAATACTTCTGAGCACAGATACGCAGTATTTT.